Listed below are T cell receptor beta chains from one sample, sequenced in a study of T cells in Graves' hyperthyroidism and ophthalmopathy. TCRdb reprocessed the multiplex PCR reads via MiXCR and lists one record per CDR3 protein. Among 250,000 to 300,000 distinct CDR3 sequences listed, roughly 14% were seen once. The material sequenced was blood. Receptor source: a woman aged 40-49 years with Graves' hyperthyroidism that later progressed to Graves' ophthalmopathy. The CDR3 runs from the conserved cysteine through the conserved F or W. The order of the fields is J gene, D gene, V gene, clone size, CDR3 DNA, CDR3 protein. D genes are given only for firm matches. Expanded clones are given a class, and other clones once, few, many or no size at all.

TRBJ1-2,-,TRBV5-6,many,TGTGCCAGCAGCTCCGGTAACTATGGCTACACCTTC,CASSSGNYGYTF
TRBJ2-1,TRBD2,TRBV5-1,many,TGCGCCAGCAGCTTGTCGGGGGAGGGCCGGAATGAGCAGTTCTTC,CASSLSGEGRNEQFF
TRBJ2-3,-,TRBV19,many,TGTGCCAGTAGTATATTACAAGCGGTAACTAGCACAGATACGCAGTATTTT,CASSILQAVTSTDTQYF
TRBJ2-1,TRBD2,TRBV20-1,few,TGCAGTGCTAGACCGCCTGGTGGGGGACTAGCGGGATTACGCTCCTACAATGAGCAGTTCTTC,CSARPPGGGLAGLRSYNEQFF
TRBJ2-5,-,TRBV11-2,many,TGTGCCAGCAGCTTAAGCCAGGGAGAGACCCAGTACTTC,CASSLSQGETQYF
TRBJ2-7,TRBD2,TRBV5-1,few,TGCGCCAGCAGCTCCGACATCTCCCGGATAGCGGGAGACGAGCAGTACTTC,CASSSDISRIAGDEQYF
TRBJ2-7,TRBD1,TRBV27,few,TGTGCCAGCAGCCAATACCCGGGACAGTACAACGAGCAGTACTTC,CASSQYPGQYNEQYF
TRBJ2-1,-,TRBV20-1,many,TGCAGTGCCCCGAGGACAGCTCCGTCCTACAATGAGCAGTTCTTC,CSAPRTAPSYNEQFF
TRBJ2-7,TRBD1,TRBV9,many,TGTGCCAGCAGCGCGGGACAGGGCGGTTACGAGCAGTACTTC,CASSAGQGGYEQYF
TRBJ1-2,TRBD1,TRBV27,few,TGTGCCAGCAGTGGACAGGGTGACTATGGCTACACCTTC,CASSGQGDYGYTF
TRBJ2-2,-,TRBV28,few,TGTGCCAGCAGCAGTCCAGGCGGGGAGCTGTTTTTT,CASSSPGGELFF
TRBJ2-3,TRBD1,TRBV28,many,TGTGCCAGCGGGGCCGGGACAGGGGTTTCAGATACGCAGTATTTT,CASGAGTGVSDTQYF
TRBJ2-1,TRBD2,TRBV28,many,TGTGCCAGCAGGGGGTGGGCTAGCGGTCCCTACAATGAGCAGTTCTTC,CASRGWASGPYNEQFF
TRBJ2-1,-,TRBV9,many,TGTGCCAGCAGCGGACCCAATGAGAATGAGCAGTTCTTC,CASSGPNENEQFF
TRBJ2-1,TRBD2,TRBV19,-,TGTGCCAGTAGTATAGGACGCGGGAGGGTATCCTACAATGAGCAGTTCTTC,CASSIGRGRVSYNEQFF
TRBJ2-1,TRBD2,TRBV10-1,many,TGCGCCAGCAGTGACGGCGCGGGAGGGGGGTACAATGAGCAGTTCTTC,CASSDGAGGGYNEQFF
TRBJ2-7,TRBD2,TRBV11-2,many,TGTGCCAGCAGCCCAGGACTAGCCTTCGAGCAGTACTTC,CASSPGLAFEQYF
TRBJ2-1,TRBD2,TRBV28,many,TGTGCCAGCAGCTCGTTCGGGAGCGGGAGTTTCAGTAGGGAGCAGTTCTTC,CASSSFGSGSFSREQFF
TRBJ2-2,TRBD1,TRBV10-3,-,TGTGTCATCAGTGAATATGGACAGGGAGGAACCGGGGAGCTGTTTTTT,CVISEYGQGGTGELFF
TRBJ2-1,-,TRBV9,-,TGTGCCAGCAGCGTAGCCCCCGGGGCTAGCCTATACAATGAGCAGTTCTTC,CASSVAPGASLYNEQFF
TRBJ1-1,-,TRBV5-1,many,TGCGCCAGCAGTCCTGCAGGGGTGCCTGAAGCTTTCTTT,CASSPAGVPEAFF
TRBJ2-7,TRBD2,TRBV7-2,-,TGTGCCAGCAGCTGGCTAGCGGGAGGGGCCTACGAGCAGTACTTC,CASSWLAGGAYEQYF
TRBJ2-3,-,TRBV9,many,TGTGCCAGCACTTTCGGGACGGAGCCAGATACGCAGTATTTT,CASTFGTEPDTQYF
TRBJ2-3,TRBD2,TRBV10-3,many,TGTGCCATCAGTGGTTATAGCGGGGCTAGCACAGATACGCAGTATTTT,CAISGYSGASTDTQYF
TRBJ2-1,-,TRBV5-1,many,TGCGCCAGCAAGGGTTCGGCAGGCTCCTACAATGAGCAGTTCTTC,CASKGSAGSYNEQFF
TRBJ2-5,-,TRBV6-2/TRBV6-3,many,TGTGCCAGCAGTTACCTGGCGGGGGAGACCCAGTACTTC,CASSYLAGETQYF
TRBJ1-1,-,TRBV19,many,TGTGCCAGTAGTATCGGGGGGATCACTGAAGCTTTCTTT,CASSIGGITEAFF
TRBJ1-1,TRBD1,TRBV5-5,many,TGTGCCAGCAGCTGGTGGGACAGGATGAACACTGAAGCTTTCTTT,CASSWWDRMNTEAFF